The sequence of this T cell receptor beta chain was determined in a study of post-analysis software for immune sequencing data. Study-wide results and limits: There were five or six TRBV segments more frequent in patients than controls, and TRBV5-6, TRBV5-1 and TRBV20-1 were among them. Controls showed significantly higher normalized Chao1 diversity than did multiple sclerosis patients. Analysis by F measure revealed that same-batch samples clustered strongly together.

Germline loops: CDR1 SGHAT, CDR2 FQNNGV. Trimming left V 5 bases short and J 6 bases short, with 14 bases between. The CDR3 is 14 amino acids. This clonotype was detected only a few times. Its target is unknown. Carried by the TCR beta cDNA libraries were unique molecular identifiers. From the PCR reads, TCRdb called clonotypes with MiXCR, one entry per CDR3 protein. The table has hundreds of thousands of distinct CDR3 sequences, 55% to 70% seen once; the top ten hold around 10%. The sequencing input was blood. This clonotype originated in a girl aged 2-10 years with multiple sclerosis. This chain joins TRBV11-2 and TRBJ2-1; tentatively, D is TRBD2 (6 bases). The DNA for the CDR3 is TGTGCCAGCAGCCCAAAGACTAGTCCCAATGAGCAGTTCTTC. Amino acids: CASSPKTSPNEQFF.